This is a list of T cell receptor beta chains from one sample in a study of T-cell reconstitution after alpha-beta-depleted transplantation in children. MiXCR, run by TCRdb on the PCR reads, gives a single entry per CDR3 protein. The sample lists just under 550,000 distinct CDR3 sequences; about a sixth were seen once. Here the sequenced sample was PBMCs from the stem cell graft donor, taken from the stem cell graft. These receptors originate from a human donor who donated a stem cell graft to a child with acute lymphoblastic leukemia. Each CDR3 is given with its conserved first and last residue. Fields, in order: J gene, V gene, clone size, D gene, CDR3 protein, CDR3 DNA. A D gene is named only where the DNA matches it firmly. Only part of the rows carry a size: once, few, many, or a class if the clone is expanded.

TRBJ2-1 | TRBV7-3 | NA | TRBD1 | CASSSSGQANNEQFF | TGTGCCAGCAGTTCGTCGGGACAGGCTAACAATGAGCAGTTCTTC
TRBJ2-1 | TRBV12-3/TRBV12-4 | few | TRBD2 | CASSWAGGRNPYNEQFF | TGTGCCAGCAGTTGGGCCGGCGGGAGGAACCCCTACAATGAGCAGTTCTTC
TRBJ2-3 | TRBV5-1 | NA | TRBD2 | CASSSGLAGDTDTQYF | TGCGCCAGCAGCTCTGGACTAGCGGGAGACACAGATACGCAGTATTTT
TRBJ2-1 | TRBV10-3 | NA | TRBD2 | CAIRRGTAGGYNEQFF | TGTGCCATCAGGAGGGGTACAGCGGGGGGCTACAATGAGCAGTTCTTC
TRBJ2-3 | TRBV11-2 | few | NA | CASSLDRWGFWTDTQYF | TGTGCCAGCAGCTTAGATCGGTGGGGTTTCTGGACAGATACGCAGTATTTT
TRBJ1-3 | TRBV5-1 | NA | NA | CASAEHPSSGNTIYF | TGCGCCAGCGCCGAACACCCGAGCTCTGGAAACACCATATATTTT
TRBJ2-1 | TRBV6-4 | NA | TRBD2 | CASSDSYSGGGFF | TGTGCCAGCAGTGACTCGTATTCGGGGGGAGGATTCTTC
TRBJ2-1 | TRBV5-1 | NA | TRBD1 | CASSEGQGADYNEQFF | TGCGCCAGCAGCGAGGGACAGGGGGCTGACTACAATGAGCAGTTCTTC
TRBJ1-2 | TRBV7-9 | few | TRBD1 | CASSSGGVLGYTF | TGTGCCAGCAGCTCAGGGGGCGTGTTGGGCTACACCTTC
TRBJ1-1 | TRBV5-1 | NA | NA | CASSLEWPGAVGGAFF | TGCGCCAGCAGCTTGGAATGGCCGGGGGCGGTCGGAGGAGCTTTCTTT
TRBJ2-4 | TRBV7-8 | NA | TRBD2 | CASSKAGGNKNIQYF | TGTGCCAGCAGTAAGGCGGGAGGGAACAAAAACATTCAGTACTTC
TRBJ2-5 | TRBV11-2 | NA | TRBD2 | CASSLESGLAGGPGETQYF | TGTGCCAGCAGCTTAGAGTCCGGACTAGCGGGAGGGCCAGGAGAGACCCAGTACTTC
TRBJ1-1 | TRBV7-9 | few | TRBD1 | CASSTRGTGGGTEAFF | TGTGCCAGCAGCACCCGGGGAACAGGGGGCGGCACTGAAGCTTTCTTT
TRBJ2-2 | TRBV5-5 | NA | NA | CASSQTSSWTGELFF | TGTGCCAGCAGCCAGACTAGTTCGTGGACCGGGGAGCTGTTTTTT
TRBJ2-7 | TRBV29-1 | few | NA | CSVGGVADSYEQYF | TGCAGCGTTGGGGGGGTGGCAGACTCCTACGAGCAGTACTTC
TRBJ2-7 | TRBV20-1 | NA | NA | CSAPGVAYEQYF | TGCAGTGCCCCCGGCGTCGCCTACGAGCAGTACTTC
TRBJ1-4 | TRBV5-1 | many | NA | CASSSGTTNEKLFF | TGTGCCAGCAGTTCAGGGACGACTAATGAAAAACTGTTTTTT
TRBJ2-7 | TRBV20-1 | few | NA | CSADTGSSNEQYF | TGCAGTGCTGACACAGGGTCATCCAACGAGCAGTACTTC
TRBJ2-2 | TRBV29-1 | few | TRBD2 | CSGISSGTNTGELFF | TGCAGCGGTATCTCTAGCGGGACGAACACCGGGGAGCTGTTTTTT
TRBJ2-6 | TRBV11-2 | few | TRBD2 | CASSLTSGRTSGANVLTF | TGTGCCAGCAGCCTTACTAGCGGGAGGACGTCTGGGGCCAACGTCCTGACTTTC
TRBJ2-1 | TRBV7-8 | NA | TRBD2 | CASNLAGGRNEQFF | TGTGCCAGCAACCTAGCGGGAGGCCGCAATGAGCAGTTCTTC
TRBJ1-4 | TRBV6-5 | NA | NA | CASGVGEKLFF | TGTGCCAGCGGGGTCGGGGAAAAACTGTTTTTT
TRBJ2-7 | TRBV27 | many | NA | CASSFLGSYEQYF | TGTGCCAGCAGCTTTCTGGGCTCCTACGAGCAGTACTTC
TRBJ1-5 | TRBV27 | few | NA | CASSLSRGYSNQPQHF | TGTGCCAGCAGTTTATCGCGGGGTTATAGCAATCAGCCCCAGCATTTT
TRBJ1-1 | TRBV5-6 | few | TRBD1 | CASSWTGDNTEAFF | TGTGCCAGCAGCTGGACAGGGGATAACACTGAAGCTTTCTTT
TRBJ2-1 | TRBV12-3/TRBV12-4 | few | NA | CASSLSWTSYNEQFF | TGTGCCAGCAGTTTGAGTTGGACATCCTACAATGAGCAGTTCTTC
TRBJ1-1 | TRBV5-1 | NA | TRBD1 | CASAPWDRGADTEAFF | TGCGCCAGCGCGCCCTGGGACAGGGGAGCGGACACTGAAGCTTTCTTT
TRBJ1-5 | TRBV18 | NA | NA | CASSPPHGGSQHF | TGTGCCAGCTCACCACCTCACGGGGGTTCCCAGCATTTT
TRBJ2-1 | TRBV7-3 | few | NA | CASSLIGGIYNEQFF | TGTGCCAGCAGCTTAATCGGGGGAATTTACAATGAGCAGTTCTTC
TRBJ1-1 | TRBV2 | NA | NA | CASSVPAAAITEAFF | TGTGCCAGCAGTGTCCCTGCCGCGGCGATCACTGAAGCTTTCTTT
TRBJ2-7 | TRBV7-9 | few | TRBD1 | CASSDGTGVSYEQYF | TGTGCCAGCAGCGACGGGACAGGGGTCAGCTACGAGCAGTACTTC
TRBJ2-2 | TRBV15 | NA | TRBD1 | CATRGDGQGTGELFF | TGTGCCACCAGGGGGGATGGACAGGGAACCGGGGAGCTGTTTTTT
TRBJ2-7 | TRBV20-1 | few | TRBD2 | CSAVGGLAGGYEQYF | TGCAGTGCCGTGGGGGGACTAGCGGGAGGGTACGAGCAGTACTTC
TRBJ2-3 | TRBV19 | NA | NA | CATTGTSSSTDTQYF | TGTGCCACCACCGGGACAAGCTCTAGCACAGATACGCAGTATTTT
TRBJ2-7 | TRBV20-1 | NA | TRBD2 | CSAILSAGLAGYEQYF | TGCAGTGCTATCCTTTCCGCGGGACTAGCGGGCTACGAGCAGTACTTC
TRBJ2-1 | TRBV7-2 | few | NA | CASSPVFRGSRNEQFF | TGTGCCAGCAGCCCCGTCTTTCGGGGAAGCCGCAATGAGCAGTTCTTC
TRBJ1-1 | TRBV14 | NA | NA | CASSQVLRAEAFF | TGTGCCAGCAGCCAAGTTCTACGGGCGGAAGCTTTCTTT
TRBJ2-7 | TRBV27 | few | TRBD2 | CASSSPAGGTYEQYF | TGTGCCAGCAGTTCCCCGGCGGGGGGCACCTACGAGCAGTACTTC
TRBJ2-3 | TRBV7-9 | few | TRBD2 | CASSPLERGSTDTQYF | TGTGCCAGCAGCCCCCTTGAGCGGGGTTCCACAGATACGCAGTATTTT
TRBJ2-7 | TRBV10-3 | NA | NA | CAIRSRGAYEQYF | TGTGCCATCAGGAGTAGGGGAGCCTACGAGCAGTACTTC
TRBJ2-7 | TRBV5-1 | few | NA | CASSPKGRAYEQYF | TGCGCCAGCAGCCCCAAGGGACGGGCCTACGAGCAGTACTTC
TRBJ2-7 | TRBV7-9 | few | NA | CASSSRTPSSYEQYF | TGTGCCAGCAGCTCCCGCACGCCCAGCTCCTACGAGCAGTACTTC
TRBJ2-3 | TRBV28 | many | NA | CASSTPIHTQYF | TGTGCCAGCAGTACTCCGATCCATACGCAGTATTTT
TRBJ2-7 | TRBV20-1 | few | NA | CRGEKNSYEQYF | TGCAGGGGAGAGAAGAACTCCTACGAGCAGTACTTC
TRBJ1-4 | TRBV5-1 | few | NA | CASSLERPPGSANEKLFF | TGCGCCAGCAGCTTGGAACGCCCCCCAGGGAGTGCTAATGAAAAACTGTTTTTT
TRBJ2-3 | TRBV5-1 | NA | NA | CASSYTTPSTDTQYF | TGCGCCAGCAGCTACACTACCCCTAGCACAGATACGCAGTATTTT
TRBJ2-2 | TRBV29-1 | NA | NA | CSVRDRRGTGELFF | TGCAGCGTTCGTGATCGGCGGGGAACCGGGGAGCTGTTTTTT
TRBJ2-7 | TRBV12-3/TRBV12-4 | few | NA | CASRATRVNEQYF | TGTGCCAGCAGAGCAACCAGGGTAAACGAGCAGTACTTC
TRBJ2-3 | TRBV7-9 | few | NA | CASSSRGGITDTQYF | TGTGCCAGCAGCTCACGAGGGGGGATCACAGATACGCAGTATTTT
TRBJ1-1 | TRBV21-1 | few | NA | CASSKIRTGASNTEAFF | TGTGCCAGCAGCAAAATAAGGACAGGGGCTTCGAACACTGAAGCTTTCTTT
TRBJ1-2 | TRBV20-1 | few | NA | CSARETFGYGYTF | TGCAGTGCTAGAGAGACATTCGGCTATGGCTACACCTTC
TRBJ1-4 | TRBV15 | NA | NA | CATSKGDAATTNEKLFF | TGTGCCACCAGCAAAGGGGACGCGGCAACAACTAATGAAAAACTGTTTTTT
TRBJ1-4 | TRBV3-1 | NA | TRBD1 | CASTGGTGGDEKLFF | TGTGCCAGCACCGGGGGGACAGGAGGTGATGAAAAACTGTTTTTT
TRBJ2-3 | TRBV5-1 | few | NA | CASSLALGASGIGTDTQYF | TGCGCCAGCAGCTTGGCCCTGGGGGCCTCTGGGATAGGCACAGATACGCAGTATTTT
TRBJ2-7 | TRBV6-1 | few | TRBD2 | CASTEAGGRYEQYF | TGTGCCAGCACCGAAGCGGGAGGAAGGTACGAGCAGTACTTC
TRBJ2-3 | TRBV5-1 | NA | NA | CASSFHRLETASTDTQYF | TGCGCCAGCAGCTTTCACAGACTAGAAACCGCCTCCACAGATACGCAGTATTTT
TRBJ1-2 | TRBV19 | NA | NA | CASSIGRAINYGYTF | TGTGCCAGTAGTATAGGTCGCGCGATAAACTATGGCTACACCTTC
TRBJ2-2 | TRBV20-1 | few | NA | CSAPRGGNTGELFF | TGCAGTGCCCCTAGGGGAGGGAACACCGGGGAGCTGTTTTTT
TRBJ2-5 | TRBV11-1 | NA | NA | CASSPPEWDAREETQYF | TGTGCCAGCAGCCCTCCCGAGTGGGATGCCCGGGAAGAGACCCAGTACTTC
TRBJ2-1 | TRBV29-1 | NA | NA | CSVDNTYNEQFF | TGCAGCGTTGACAATACCTACAATGAGCAGTTCTTC